The next 23 T cell receptor beta chains were all read from a single sample in a study of tumor-infiltrating lymphocytes in glioblastoma multiforme. Multiple V-beta primers and a C-beta primer amplified TCRB from RNA. One entry per CDR3 protein, called by TCRdb with MiXCR from the multiplex PCR reads. The profile shows some 8,000 distinct CDR3 sequences, around 74% of them singletons. Specimen: brain tumor tissue. These receptors all stem from a male donor with glioblastoma.

On this clonotype: One end of the junction is discordant with germline, which a read error may explain. The J gene is TRBJ2-1, the V gene TRBV7-3; tentative D call: TRBD2 (5 bases). The V gene's germline CDR1 is SGHTA and CDR2 FQGTGA. The CDR3 has 12 amino acids. This chain's CDR3 is CPSRRKQNEQFF. The CDR3 DNA sequence: TGTCCCAGCAGGAGGAAGCAAAATGAGCAGTTCTTC.

Concerning this clonotype itself: The junction departs from the called germline gene at one end, perhaps through a read error. V and J are TRBV7-9 and TRBJ1-4; D might be TRBD1 (6 bases). The CDR3 contains 16 residues. Germline V lookup: CDR1 SEHNR, CDR2 FQNEAQ (reference sequence). Here the CDR3 reads CAISLSVGGADEKLFF. CDR3 bases: TGTGCCATCAGCTTAAGCGTGGGGGGCGCGGATGAGAAACTGTTTTTT.

Points on this clonotype: A junction end diverges from the germline sequence, so it may reflect a read error. The gene calls are TRBV11-2 and TRBJ2-7; the match to TRBD1 covers 10 bases. This CDR3 has 14 residues. Germline CDR1 is SGHAT and CDR2 is FQNNGV. CDR3 sequence reads: CASIFRQGADEQYF. Here the CDR3 DNA reads TGTGCCAGCATCTTCAGACAGGGGGCGGACGAGCAATACTTC.

The rearrangement uses TRBV29-1 and TRBJ2-3, with a weak D call TRBD2 (5 bases). V was cut by 2 bases and J by 1 base, with 10 bases left in between. Germline V gene data show CDR1 as SQVTM and CDR2 as ANQGSEA. CDR3 length: 14 residues. The CDR3 region is CSVESRAGTDTQYF. DNA for the CDR3: TGCAGCGTTGAATCGCGAGCGGGCACAGATACGCAGTATTTT.

CDR3 in DNA: TGCAGTGCTACCCCCAGTGGCGTTGCCACAGATACGCAGTATTTT. Protein product: CSATPSGVATDTQYF. The chain joins TRBV20-1 to TRBJ2-3; D not resolved. Germline assignment: CDR1 DFQATT and CDR2 SNEGSKA (reference sequence). V shed 4 bases and J shed 2 bases, with 16 bases lying between them. The CDR3 runs to 15 residues.

Details on this clonotype: Here the CDR3 omits its conserved ending phenylalanine or tryptophan, so a read error is the likely source. The V gene is TRBV20-1, the J gene TRBJ2-3; 15 bases map to TRBD2. Germline V gene data show CDR1 as DFQATT and CDR2 as SNEGSKA (reference sequence). V was pared by 3 bases and J by 4 bases, with 17 bases of the junction left unmatched. The CDR3 spans 20 residues. For the CDR3, the DNA is TGCAGTGCTAGTCGCCCCGGACTAGCGGGAGGGCCGACTAGCGCAGATACGCAGTATCTT. Protein: CSASRPGLAGGPTSADTQYL.

The gene calls are TRBV29-1 and TRBJ2-1, with D hard to call. The CDR3 sequence is 13 residues long. V lost 8 bases and J lost 7, with 18 bases in between. Germline assignment: CDR1 SQVTM and CDR2 ANQGSEA. The CDR3 region has the DNA TGCAGCATTCACGCGATTACTGATAATGAGCAGTTCTTC. Protein product: CSIHAITDNEQFF.

This clonotype was detected only a few times. Relative to the germline gene, one junction end is altered; a read error may explain this. The J gene is TRBJ2-2, the V gene TRBV11-2; 7 bases are a match to TRBD2. This CDR3 region has 20 residues. In germline, CDR1 is SGHAT, CDR2 FQNNGV. The CDR3 DNA is TGTGCCAGCACCCCCTCATTTGGCAAAGGGCTAGCGGTAAACACCGGGGAGCTTTTTTTT. Amino acid sequence: CASTPSFGKGLAVNTGELFF.

As regards this clonotype: The junction does not match germline at one end; this may be a read error. The gene calls are TRBV29-1 and TRBJ2-1, with 14 bases matching TRBD2. Germline-derived CDR1 and CDR2 are SQVTM and ANQGSEA. The CDR3 extends over 17 amino acids. CDR3 residues: CSVEGGTSGSRINEQFF. The CDR3 nucleotides are TGCAGCGTCGAAGGGGGGACTAGCGGGAGTCGGATCAATGAGCAGTTCTTC.

V gene TRBV20-1 combines with J gene TRBJ2-7, with 10 bases matching TRBD1. Trimming took 5 bases from V and 7 from J; bases not matched to a gene: 17. Germline assignment: CDR1 DFQATT and CDR2 SNEGSKA (reference sequence). CDR3 length: 16 residues. The CDR3 coding sequence is TGCAGTGCTTCTGACAGGGGGCAAGGTATATGGGGGGAGCAGTACTTC. This codes for CSASDRGQGIWGEQYF.

This chain links TRBV12-3 or TRBV12-4 with TRBJ2-5, with D possibly TRBD2 on 5 matching bases. Trimming cost V 4 bases and J 5 bases, with 8 bases left between them. This CDR3 has 12 residues. CDR3 nucleotide sequence: TGTGCCAGCAGTTCGGCGGGCGAGACCCAGTACTTC. Its translation is CASSSAGETQYF.

This chain links TRBV6-5 with TRBJ2-2, with D possibly being TRBD1 (6 bases). The CDR3 loop spans 16 amino acids. V dropped 2 bases and J dropped 11 bases, with 21 bases sitting between them. Germline values: CDR1 MNHEY, CDR2 SVGAGI. CDR3 nucleotides: TGTGCCAGCAGTTACGTGCCAGGGGTGAGCACCGATGAGCTGTTTTTT. It is translated as CASSYVPGVSTDELFF.

The chain employs TRBV4-1 and TRBJ2-1, with 7 bases that match TRBD1. The V and J ends lost 3 bases and 1 base, in that order; junction bases with no gene match: 9. This CDR3 comprises 17 residues. Germline CDR1 reads MGHRA; CDR2 reads YSYEKL. CDR3 DNA: TGCGCCAGCAGCCAGGACAGGTACCTCGTTTCCTACAATGAGCAGTTCTTC. This gives the protein CASSQDRYLVSYNEQFF.

By sample share, this clonotype is large. This chain connects TRBV29-1 to TRBJ2-1; D is perhaps TRBD1 or TRBD2 (5 bases each). In germline, CDR1 is SQVTM, CDR2 ANQGSEA. V lost 8 bases and J lost 0, with 14 bases in between. The CDR3 consists of 14 residues. CDR3 in amino acids: CSTRDVSSYNEQFF. CDR3 nucleotide sequence: TGCAGCACTCGGGACGTGAGCTCCTACAATGAGCAGTTCTTC.

This clonotype has only a few counts. The CDR3 nucleotides read TGTGCCAGCAGAGAAGAGGGTTCAGCTTTCTTT. This gives the protein CASREEGSAFF. The chain has TRBV6-6 and TRBJ1-1, with unresolved D. The length of the CDR3 is 11 residues. Looked up from germline, CDR1 is MNHNY and CDR2 is SVGAGI (reference sequence). V lost 6 bases, J lost 10 bases, and 12 bases lay in between.

This clonotype was recorded a few times. The junction and the germline gene differ at one end; a read error may be behind it. V is TRBV12-3 or TRBV12-4 and J is TRBJ2-4; 14 positions agree with TRBD2. This CDR3 has 16 amino acids. DNA for the CDR3: TGTGCCAGCAGTTTCGGACTAGCGGGAGGAGGAAACATCCAGTACTTC. It encodes CASSFGLAGGGNIQYF.

A word on this clonotype: At one of its ends the junction is not consistent with the germline gene, which may arise from a read error. This chain uses TRBV6-5 with TRBJ2-3; D possibly corresponds to TRBD1 (5 bases). There are 16 residues in the CDR3. CDR1 MNHEY and CDR2 SVGAGI come from the germline V gene. This CDR3 is CACSSLVSGSTGTQYF. The CDR3 nucleotides read TGTGCCTGCAGTTCCCTAGTTAGTGGAAGCACAGGTACGCAGTATTTT.

This clonotype is categorized as medium-sized. V and J are TRBV29-1 and TRBJ2-1; D is perhaps TRBD2 (6 bases). The germline CDR1 and CDR2 sequences are SQVTM and ANQGSEA. The CDR3 has 15 amino acids. Between the trimmed V and J ends, which lost 8 bases and 0 bases, there was a span of 17 bases. The CDR3 protein is CSSLRLGDSYNEQFF. The CDR3 DNA reads as TGCAGCTCCCTGAGACTAGGGGACTCCTACAATGAGCAGTTCTTC.

In regard to this clonotype: Relative to the germline gene, one junction end is altered; a read error may explain this. The chain joins TRBV11-2 to TRBJ2-5; D remains ambiguous. The CDR3 runs to 16 residues. From germline, CDR1 is SGHAT and CDR2 FQNNGV. CDR3 nucleotides: TGTGCGAGCAGCTTAGATACAGCAGCCAAACAAGAGACCCAGTACTTC. Amino acid sequence: CASSLDTAAKQETQYF.

The J gene is TRBJ2-1, the V gene TRBV11-2; a weak D match, TRBD1 (6 bases). CDR3 length: 12 amino acids. V lost 0 bases and J lost 10, with 7 bases in between. Germline values: CDR1 SGHAT, CDR2 FQNNGV. The chain's CDR3 is CASSLDRGEQFF. In DNA, the CDR3 is TGTGCCAGCAGCTTAGATAGGGGGGAGCAGTTCTTC. The complete variable domain, with remaining parts taken from reference TRBV11-2 and TRBJ2-1, reads EAGVAQSPRYKIIEKRQSVAFWCNPISGHATLYWYQQILGQGPKLLIQFQNNGVVDDSQLPKDRFSAERLKGVDSTLKIQPAKLEDSAVYLCASSLDRGEQFFGPGTRLTVL.

The chain has TRBV20-1 and TRBJ2-3; weak D call: TRBD1 (5 bases). Per the germline V gene, CDR1 is DFQATT and CDR2 is SNEGSKA (reference sequence). Trimming took 5 bases from V and 5 from J, leaving 14 bases between them. This CDR3 has 13 amino acids. Written as DNA, the CDR3 is TGCAGTGCTCATGCGGCAGGGAAAGATACGCAGTATTTT. Amino acid sequence: CSAHAAGKDTQYF.

Concerning this clonotype: The junction does not match germline at one end; this may be a read error. The chain links TRBV6-5 to TRBJ2-7; 15 bases map to TRBD2. Germline CDR1 and CDR2: MNHEY and SVGAGI. The CDR3 sequence is 17 residues long. The CDR3 spells CASNYGLAGGWDHEQYF. The CDR3 bases are TGTGCCAGCAATTACGGACTAGCGGGGGGGTGGGACCACGAGCAGTACTTC.

This sequence joins TRBV11-2 and TRBJ2-5; D remains ambiguous. In germline, CDR1 is SGHAT, CDR2 FQNNGV. Trimming took off 2 bases at V and 2 bases at J, with 6 bases between the two ends. The CDR3 consists of 13 residues. The DNA of the CDR3 is TGTGCCAGCAGCTTAACCACACAAGAGACCCAGTACTTC. Translating gives CASSLTTQETQYF.